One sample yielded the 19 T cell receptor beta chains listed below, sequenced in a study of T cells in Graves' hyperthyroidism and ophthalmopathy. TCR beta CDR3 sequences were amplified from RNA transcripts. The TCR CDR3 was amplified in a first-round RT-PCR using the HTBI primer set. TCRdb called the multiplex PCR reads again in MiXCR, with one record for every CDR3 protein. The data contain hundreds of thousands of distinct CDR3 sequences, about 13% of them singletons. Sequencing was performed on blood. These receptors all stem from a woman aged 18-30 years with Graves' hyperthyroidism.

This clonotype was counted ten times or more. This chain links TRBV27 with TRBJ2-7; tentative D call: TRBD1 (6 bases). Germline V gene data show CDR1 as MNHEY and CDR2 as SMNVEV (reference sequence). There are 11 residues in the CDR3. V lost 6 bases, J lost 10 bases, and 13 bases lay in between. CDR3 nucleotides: TGTGCCAGCAGGGGGGCGCCCGATCAGTACTTC. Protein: CASRGAPDQYF.

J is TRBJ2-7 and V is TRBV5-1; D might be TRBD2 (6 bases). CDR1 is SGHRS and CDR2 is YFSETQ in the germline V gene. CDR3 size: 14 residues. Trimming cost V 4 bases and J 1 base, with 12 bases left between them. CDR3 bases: TGCGCCAGCAGCCCGCCGCTAGCGTCCTACGAGCAGTACTTC. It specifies CASSPPLASYEQYF.

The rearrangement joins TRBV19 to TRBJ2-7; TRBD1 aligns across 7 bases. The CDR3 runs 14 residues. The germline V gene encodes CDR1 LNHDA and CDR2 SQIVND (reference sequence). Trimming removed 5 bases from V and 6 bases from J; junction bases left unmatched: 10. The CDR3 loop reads CASSPWTGPGEQYF. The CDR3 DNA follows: TGTGCCAGTAGTCCGTGGACAGGACCGGGCGAGCAGTACTTC.

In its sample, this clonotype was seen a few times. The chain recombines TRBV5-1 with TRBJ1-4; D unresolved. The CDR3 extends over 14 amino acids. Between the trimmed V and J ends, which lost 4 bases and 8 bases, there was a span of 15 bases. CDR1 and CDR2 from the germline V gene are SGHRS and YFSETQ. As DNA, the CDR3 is TGCGCCAGCAGCCAAAATGCCGGGAGGGAAAAACTGTTTTTT. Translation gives CASSQNAGREKLFF.

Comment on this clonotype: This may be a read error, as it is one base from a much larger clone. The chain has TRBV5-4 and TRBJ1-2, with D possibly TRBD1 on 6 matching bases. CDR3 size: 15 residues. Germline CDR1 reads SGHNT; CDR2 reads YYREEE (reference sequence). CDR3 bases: TGTGGCAGCAGCTATGGGGGCAAGACAGGCCAGGGCTACACCTTC. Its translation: CGSSYGGKTGQGYTF.

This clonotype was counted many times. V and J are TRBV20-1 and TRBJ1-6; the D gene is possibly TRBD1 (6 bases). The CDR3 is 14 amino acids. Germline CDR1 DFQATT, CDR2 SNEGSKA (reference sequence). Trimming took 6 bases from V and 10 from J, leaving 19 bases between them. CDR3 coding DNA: TGCAGTGCATCGAAGGGGCAGGGGAACTCACCCCTCCACTTT. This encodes CSASKGQGNSPLHF.

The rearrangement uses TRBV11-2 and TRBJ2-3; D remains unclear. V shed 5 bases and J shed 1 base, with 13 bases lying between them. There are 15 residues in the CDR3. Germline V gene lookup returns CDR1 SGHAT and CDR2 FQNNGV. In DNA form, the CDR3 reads TGTGCCAGCAGCCTAGGAGACTGGGGCACAGATACGCAGTATTTT. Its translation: CASSLGDWGTDTQYF.

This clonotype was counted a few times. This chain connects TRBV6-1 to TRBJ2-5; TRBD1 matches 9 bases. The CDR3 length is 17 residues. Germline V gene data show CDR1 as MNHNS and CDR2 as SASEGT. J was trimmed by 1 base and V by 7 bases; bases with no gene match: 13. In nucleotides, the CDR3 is TGTGCCAGCACCCTCCAGGGACAGGGACCCTTCCAAGAGACCCAGTACTTC. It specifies CASTLQGQGPFQETQYF.

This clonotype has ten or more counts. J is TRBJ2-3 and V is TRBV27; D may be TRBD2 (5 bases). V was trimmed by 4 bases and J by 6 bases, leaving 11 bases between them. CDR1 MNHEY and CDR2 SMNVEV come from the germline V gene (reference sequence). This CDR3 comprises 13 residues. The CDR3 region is CASSSSGWDTQYF. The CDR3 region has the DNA TGTGCCAGCAGTTCCTCGGGGTGGGATACGCAGTATTTT.

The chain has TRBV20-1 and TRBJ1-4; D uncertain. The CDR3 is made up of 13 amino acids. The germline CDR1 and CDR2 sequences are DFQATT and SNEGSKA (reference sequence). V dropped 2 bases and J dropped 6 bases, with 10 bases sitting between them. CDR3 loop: CSARPGSDEKLFF. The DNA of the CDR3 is TGCAGTGCTAGACCAGGATCCGATGAAAAACTGTTTTTT.

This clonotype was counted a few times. CDR3 residues: CASSQENPANYGYTF. DNA for the CDR3: TGCGCCAGCAGCCAAGAGAACCCAGCTAACTATGGCTACACCTTC. The J gene is TRBJ1-2, the V gene TRBV4-3; the D is unclear. Deletions cut 0 bases from V and 0 bases from J, with 8 bases between. Germline CDR1 reads LGHNA; CDR2 reads YSLEER. The CDR3 extends over 15 amino acids.

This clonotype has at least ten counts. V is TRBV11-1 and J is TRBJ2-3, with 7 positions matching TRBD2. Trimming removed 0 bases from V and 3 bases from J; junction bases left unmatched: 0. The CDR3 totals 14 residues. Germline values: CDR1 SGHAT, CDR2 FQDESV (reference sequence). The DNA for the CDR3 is TGTGCCAGCAGCTTAGCGCGGGGGACAGATACGCAGTATTTT. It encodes CASSLARGTDTQYF.

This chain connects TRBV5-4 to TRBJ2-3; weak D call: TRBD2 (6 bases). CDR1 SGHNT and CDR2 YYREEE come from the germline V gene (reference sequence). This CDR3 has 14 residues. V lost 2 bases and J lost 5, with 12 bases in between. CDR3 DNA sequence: TGTGCCAGCAGCTTAAATGTGGGGGGAGATACGCAGTATTTT. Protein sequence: CASSLNVGGDTQYF.

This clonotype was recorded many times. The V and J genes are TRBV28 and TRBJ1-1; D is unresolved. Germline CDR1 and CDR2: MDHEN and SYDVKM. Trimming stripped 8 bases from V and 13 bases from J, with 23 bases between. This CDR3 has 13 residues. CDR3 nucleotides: TGTGCCAGCCAGATGGGCGTCATCGGTGGGGTTTTCTTT. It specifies CASQMGVIGGVFF.

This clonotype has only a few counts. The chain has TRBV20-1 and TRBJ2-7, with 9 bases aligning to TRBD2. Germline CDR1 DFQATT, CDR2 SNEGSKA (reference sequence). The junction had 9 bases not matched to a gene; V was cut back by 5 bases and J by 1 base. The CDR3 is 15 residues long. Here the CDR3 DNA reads TGCAGTGCTCCAGTAGCGGGAGATAAGTCCTACGAGCAGTACTTC. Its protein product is CSAPVAGDKSYEQYF.

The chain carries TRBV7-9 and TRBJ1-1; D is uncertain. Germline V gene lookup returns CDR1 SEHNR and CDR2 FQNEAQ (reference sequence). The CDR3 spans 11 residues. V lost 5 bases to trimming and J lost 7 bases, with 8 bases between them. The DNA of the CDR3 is TGTGCCAGCAGCACAACTAATGAAGCTTTCTTT. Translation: CASSTTNEAFF.

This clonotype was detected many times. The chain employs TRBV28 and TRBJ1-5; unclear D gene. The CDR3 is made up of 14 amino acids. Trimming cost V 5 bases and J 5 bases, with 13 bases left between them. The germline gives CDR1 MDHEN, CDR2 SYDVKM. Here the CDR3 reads CASSNTFSDQPQHF. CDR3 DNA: TGTGCCAGCAGTAACACTTTCTCAGATCAGCCCCAGCATTTT.

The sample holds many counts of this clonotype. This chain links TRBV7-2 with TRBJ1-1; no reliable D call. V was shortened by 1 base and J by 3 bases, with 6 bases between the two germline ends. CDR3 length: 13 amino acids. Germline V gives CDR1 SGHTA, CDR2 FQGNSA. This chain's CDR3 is CASSLVIDTEAFF. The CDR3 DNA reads TGTGCCAGCAGCTTAGTAATTGACACTGAAGCTTTCTTT.

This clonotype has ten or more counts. The CDR3 sequence: CASSLGDRVDSPLHF. In DNA, the CDR3 is TGTGCCAGCAGTTTGGGGGACAGGGTTGATTCACCCCTCCACTTT. The chain uses TRBV28 and TRBJ1-6, with TRBD1 identical over 9 bases. This CDR3 contains 15 residues. Germline V gene lookup returns CDR1 MDHEN and CDR2 SYDVKM. V gave up 3 bases and J gave up 8 bases; unmatched junction bases: 5.